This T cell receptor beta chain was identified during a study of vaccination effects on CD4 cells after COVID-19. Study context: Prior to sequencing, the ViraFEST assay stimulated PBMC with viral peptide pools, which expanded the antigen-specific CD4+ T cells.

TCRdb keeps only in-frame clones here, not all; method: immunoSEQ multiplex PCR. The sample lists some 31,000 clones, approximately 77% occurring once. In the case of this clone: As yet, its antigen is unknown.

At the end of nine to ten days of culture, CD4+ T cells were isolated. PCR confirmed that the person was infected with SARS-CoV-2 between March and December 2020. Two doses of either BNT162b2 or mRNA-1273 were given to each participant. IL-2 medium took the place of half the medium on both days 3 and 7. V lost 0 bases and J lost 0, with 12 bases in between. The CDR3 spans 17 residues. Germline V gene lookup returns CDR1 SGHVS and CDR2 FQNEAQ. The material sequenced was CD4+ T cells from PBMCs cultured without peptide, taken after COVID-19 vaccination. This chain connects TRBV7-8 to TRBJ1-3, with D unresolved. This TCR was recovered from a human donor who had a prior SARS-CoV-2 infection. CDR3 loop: CASSLAPPWGSGNTIYF. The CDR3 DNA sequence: TGTGCCAGCAGCTTAGCGCCTCCCTGGGGCTCTGGAAACACCATATATTTT.